One and the same sample provided the 22 T cell receptor beta chains below, sequenced in a study of cytomegalovirus exposure and HLA in healthy donors. The study ran its PCR with 60 Vbeta and 13 Jbeta primers. TCRdb's copy holds only in-frame clones and misses some; the assay was immunoSEQ multiplex PCR. Of under 200,000 clones listed, roughly 78% are singletons. Sequenced input: PBMCs. These receptors were collected from a woman in her thirties or forties in good health and CMV-seronegative.

This clone has more than one count but fewer than ten. The gene calls are TRBV10-3 and TRBJ1-2; D not certain. Trimming shortened V by 6 bases and J by 8 bases, and 16 bases separated the two germline ends. The CDR3 contains 13 residues. The germline gives CDR1 ENHRY, CDR2 SYGVKD. CDR3 nucleotide sequence: TGTGCCATCAGAATCAGTGGGGAGGGAGGCTACACCTTC. Translated, it gives CAIRISGEGGYTF.

Only one count was recorded for this clone. V is TRBV30 and J is TRBJ1-1; D perhaps matches TRBD1 (6 bases). CDR1 GTSNPN and CDR2 SVGIG come from the germline V gene (reference sequence). Trimming removed 3 bases at V and 2 bases at J, with 10 bases between. The CDR3 spans 13 residues. CDR3 bases: TGTGCCTGGAGGGGGGACACCAACACTGAAGCTTTCTTT. Encoded protein: CAWRGDTNTEAFF.

This clone was seen just once. The genes are TRBV7-8 and TRBJ2-5, with 8 bases aligning to TRBD2. V shed 0 bases, J shed 1 base, and the junction held 7 bases outside the gene matches. This CDR3 is built from 17 residues. The germline gives CDR1 SGHVS, CDR2 FQNEAQ. The CDR3 protein is CASSLAPGGVSQETQYF. For the CDR3, the DNA is TGTGCCAGCAGCTTAGCTCCGGGGGGGGTCAGCCAAGAGACCCAGTACTTC.

The chain couples TRBV7-2 to TRBJ1-1; D perhaps matches TRBD1 (5 bases). CDR1 is SGHTA, CDR2 FQGNSA, per germline. Deletions cut 2 bases from V and 0 bases from J, with 19 bases between. This CDR3 is built from 18 residues. Here the CDR3 DNA reads TGTGCCAGCAGCTTACTCCCGACAGCCTTCTTCATGAACACTGAAGCTTTCTTT. Encoded protein: CASSLLPTAFFMNTEAFF. Combining the CDR3 with reference TRBV7-2 and TRBJ1-1 gives the whole variable domain GAGVSQSPSNKVTEKGKDVELRCDPISGHTALYWYRQSLGQGLEFLIYFQGNSAPDKSGLPSDRFSAERTGGSVSTLTIQRTQQEDSAVYLCASSLLPTAFFMNTEAFFGQGTRLTVV.

This clone was picked up a small number of times. The J gene is TRBJ1-2, the V gene TRBV6-1; no definite D call. The germline V gene has CDR1 MNHNS and CDR2 SASEGT. Trimming removed 1 base from V and 5 bases from J, with 14 bases in between. This CDR3 contains 15 residues. DNA for the CDR3: TGTGCCAGCAGTGAAGTCAGGCGGGCCGTATATGGCTACACCTTC. Protein sequence: CASSEVRRAVYGYTF.

This clone appeared a single time. The chain recombines TRBV29-1 with TRBJ1-1; no clear D. The CDR3 sequence is 13 residues long. Germline V CDR1 and CDR2: SQVTM, ANQGSEA. Trimming took off 1 base at V and 4 bases at J, with 10 bases between the two ends. The CDR3 region is CSVEGRFGTEAFF. CDR3 nucleotides: TGCAGCGTTGAAGGGAGGTTTGGCACTGAAGCTTTCTTT.

The CDR3 loop reads CASSYAASSSYNEQFF. For the CDR3, the DNA is TGTGCCAGCAGTTACGCCGCTAGCTCAAGCTACAATGAGCAGTTCTTC. The chain recombines TRBV6-5 with TRBJ2-1, with D tentatively TRBD2 (5 bases). V gave up 2 bases and J gave up 3 bases, with 14 bases separating them. The CDR3 has 16 amino acids. Germline loops: CDR1 MNHEY, CDR2 SVGAGI.

The chain joins TRBV4-2 to TRBJ2-5; perhaps TRBD1 as D (6 bases). This CDR3 has 14 residues. Germline CDR1 and CDR2: LGHNA and YNFKEQ. V was trimmed by 5 bases and J by 5 bases, leaving 15 bases between them. The CDR3, as DNA: TGTGCCAGCAGCGTTGCGGACAGAGGGGAGACCCAGTACTTC. Its translation is CASSVADRGETQYF.

The chain employs TRBV7-9 and TRBJ1-1; D is unresolved. Trimming left V 0 bases short and J 1 base short, with 21 bases between. This CDR3 spans 19 amino acids. Germline loops: CDR1 SEHNR, CDR2 FQNEAQ (reference sequence). The CDR3 coding sequence is TGTGCCAGCAGCTTAGCGTTAGGAGAGCGATCTCGTGGGAACACTGAAGCTTTCTTT. Its translation: CASSLALGERSRGNTEAFF.

The chain uses TRBV19 and TRBJ2-3; 13 bases are a match to TRBD2. Per germline, CDR1 LNHDA and CDR2 SQIVND (reference sequence). V was pared by 4 bases and J by 5 bases, with 6 bases of the junction left unmatched. This CDR3 has 16 amino acids. The CDR3 DNA is TGTGCCAGTAGTACCCGACTAGCGGGGGGACAAGATACGCAGTATTTT. Its protein product is CASSTRLAGGQDTQYF.

The V call is TRBV19, the J call TRBJ1-2; 7 bases align to TRBD1. The trim removed 7 bases at V and 2 bases at J, leaving 10 bases unmatched. Germline-derived CDR1 and CDR2 are LNHDA and SQIVND (reference sequence). The CDR3 loop spans 15 amino acids. The CDR3 coding sequence is TGTGCCAGTACCGTGACCGGGACAGCAAACTATGGCTACACCTTC. Its translation: CASTVTGTANYGYTF.

This chain links TRBV6-1 with TRBJ2-1; 10 nucleotides line up with TRBD2. Germline V gives CDR1 MNHNS, CDR2 SASEGT. V lost 4 bases to trimming and J lost 6 bases; unmatched junction nucleotides: 12. The CDR3 extends over 17 amino acids. Here the CDR3 reads CASSVFWSGRAANEQFF. The CDR3 nucleotides read TGTGCCAGCAGTGTATTTTGGAGCGGGAGGGCCGCCAATGAGCAGTTCTTC.

This clone appeared a single time. The chain links TRBV27 to TRBJ1-2; 7 bases align to TRBD1. This CDR3 is 13 amino acids long. Looked up from germline, CDR1 is MNHEY and CDR2 is SMNVEV (reference sequence). With V trimmed by 5 bases and J by 4 bases, 4 bases remained unmatched. The CDR3 region has the DNA TGTGCCAGCAGTCCGGGACAGATCTATGGCTACACCTTC. Translated, it gives CASSPGQIYGYTF.

J is TRBJ1-2 and V is TRBV6-5; D uncertain. Germline CDR1 is MNHEY and CDR2 is SVGAGI. The CDR3 is made up of 15 amino acids. Trimming took 6 bases from V and 6 from J, leaving 20 bases between them. The CDR3 loop is CASSSVMGERHGYTF. In DNA, the CDR3 is TGTGCCAGCAGCTCCGTAATGGGAGAGCGGCATGGCTACACCTTC.

The chain has TRBV7-2 and TRBJ1-2, with D possibly TRBD1 on 5 matching bases. Germline V gene data show CDR1 as SGHTA and CDR2 as FQGNSA. CDR3 length equals 15 residues. V was clipped by 5 bases and J by 2 bases, with 15 bases between them. As DNA, the CDR3 is TGTGCCAGCAGCCTCCGGGGGATTCAGAACTATGGCTACACCTTC. Translated: CASSLRGIQNYGYTF.

The rearrangement links TRBV6-4 to TRBJ1-1; D is unresolved. CDR3 length: 13 amino acids. Trimming pared 4 bases from V and 0 bases from J, leaving 6 bases between. Germline CDR1 reads MRHNA; CDR2 reads SNTAGT. CDR3 residues: CASSVSLNTEAFF. Written as DNA, the CDR3 is TGTGCCAGCAGTGTGTCCTTGAACACTGAAGCTTTCTTT.

CDR3 in DNA: TGCGCCAGCAGCTTGTCGGCAGGGGAGTCCTACGAGCAGTACTTC. Translated: CASSLSAGESYEQYF. The gene calls are TRBV5-1 and TRBJ2-7, with D possibly matching TRBD1 (6 bases). CDR3 length: 15 amino acids. Germline V gene sequence: CDR1 SGHRS, CDR2 YFSETQ. Trimming removed 1 base at V and 1 base at J, with 12 bases between.

This chain joins TRBV19 and TRBJ1-1, with D possibly TRBD1 on 6 matching bases. Trimming cost V 3 bases and J 5 bases, with 13 bases left between them. CDR3 length: 14 residues. Germline lookup yields CDR1 LNHDA and CDR2 SQIVND (reference sequence). The chain's CDR3 is CASSMWGLRTEAFF. CDR3 nucleotides: TGTGCCAGTAGTATGTGGGGGCTAAGAACTGAAGCTTTCTTT.

The chain is built from TRBV9 and TRBJ2-7; D is unclear. This CDR3 region has 15 residues. CDR1 SGDLS and CDR2 YYNGEE come from the germline V gene. V gave up 0 bases and J gave up 6 bases, with 16 bases separating them. CDR3 protein: CASSVATVSVCEQYF. The CDR3 DNA is TGTGCCAGCAGCGTAGCTACAGTCTCAGTATGCGAGCAGTACTTC.

CDR3 in amino acids: CASSRTGYGYTF. DNA for the CDR3: TGTGCCAGCAGCCGGACAGGGTATGGCTACACCTTC. This chain joins TRBV11-2 and TRBJ1-2; 8 bases are shared with TRBD1. Germline CDR1 SGHAT, CDR2 FQNNGV. The CDR3 length is 12 residues. After removal of 5 bases from V and 5 bases from J, the junction contained 1 base not matched to a gene.

This chain joins TRBV30 and TRBJ2-3; TRBD1 matches 9 bases. The CDR3 covers 15 residues. V shed 3 bases and J 4 bases; nucleotides not matched to a gene: 8. Germline values: CDR1 GTSNPN, CDR2 SVGIG (reference sequence). The chain's CDR3 is CAWRGDRVAPDTQYF. CDR3 nucleotides: TGTGCCTGGAGGGGGGACAGGGTCGCCCCAGATACGCAGTATTTT.

V usage is TRBV5-4 and J usage is TRBJ1-6, with TRBD1 matching 8 bases. This CDR3 spans 14 amino acids. V was clipped by 1 base and J by 8 bases; unmatched bases: 2. The germline CDR1 and CDR2 sequences are SGHNT and YYREEE (reference sequence). The CDR3 DNA sequence: TGTGCCAGCAGCTTGCCAGGGGGCGATTCACCCCTCCACTTT. Its translation: CASSLPGGDSPLHF.